A selection of T cell receptor beta chains follows, all from one sample in a study of beta chain features in type 1 diabetes. Generated by immunoSEQ multiplex PCR, the TCRdb table keeps only in-frame clones and is missing some. The sample holds approximately 170,000 clones, approximately 8.1% seen once. The material sequenced was central memory CD4+ T cells from blood. The receptors were gathered from a man aged 18-30 years with type 1 diabetes. The CDR3 runs from the conserved cysteine through the conserved F or W. D genes are given only for firm matches. Not all rows give a size; the values are once, few, many and, for expanded clones, a class.

few,TRBJ2-3,TRBV4-2,-,TGTGCCAGCAGCCAAGAAGGGGATAGCACAGATACGCAGTATTTT,CASSQEGDSTDTQYF
-,TRBJ2-5,TRBV11-3,-,TGTGCCAGCAGCTTAGTACAAGAGACCCAGTACTTC,CASSLVQETQYF
few,TRBJ2-7,TRBV19,TRBD1,TGTGCCAGTAGCCGGGACAGAACAAACTACGAGCAGTACTTC,CASSRDRTNYEQYF
few,TRBJ2-7,TRBV30,TRBD1,TGTGCCACAGACAGGGACTACGAGCAGTACTTC,CATDRDYEQYF
few,TRBJ1-2,TRBV2,-,TGTGCCAGCAGTGAAAAAGGGATCAGGGTATATGGCTACACCTTC,CASSEKGIRVYGYTF
-,TRBJ2-5,TRBV7-2,-,TGTGCCAGCAGCCCGACGCGACAAAAAGAGACCCAGTACTTC,CASSPTRQKETQYF
-,TRBJ2-5,TRBV7-7,TRBD1,TGTGCCAGCAGCACCGGACAGGGGGAAGAGACCCAGTACTTC,CASSTGQGEETQYF
few,TRBJ1-4,TRBV29-1,-,TGCAGCGTTTCGGTCCAGGACAACGAAAAACTGTTTTTT,CSVSVQDNEKLFF
-,TRBJ1-5,TRBV28,-,TGTGCCAGCAGTTTAGGCAGGGCATCGAGCAATCAGCCCCAGCATTTT,CASSLGRASSNQPQHF
-,TRBJ1-2,TRBV19,TRBD1,TGTGCCAGTAGTACCCAGGGGGCGAACTACTATGGCTACACCTTC,CASSTQGANYYGYTF
once,TRBJ2-1,TRBV7-6,-,TGTGCCAGCAGCTTAGTCTCCCCTAGCGTTATCGACTACAATGAGCAGTTCTTC,CASSLVSPSVIDYNEQFF
-,TRBJ2-5,TRBV10-3,TRBD2,TGTGCCATCAGTGCCGGGGGGGTGGAGACCCAGTACTTC,CAISAGGVETQYF
few,TRBJ1-2,TRBV11-2,-,TGTGCCAGCAGCCGAGGGTCGGGAACTCTCCGCCTTTTC,CASSRGSGTLRLF
few,TRBJ2-3,TRBV15,-,TGTGCCACCAGCAGAGACAGTCGGGGGTATACGCAGTATTTT,CATSRDSRGYTQYF
-,TRBJ2-5,TRBV5-1,-,TGCGCCAGCAGCTTGGTCCCAGAACAAGAGACCCAGTACTTC,CASSLVPEQETQYF
many,TRBJ2-1,TRBV6-6,TRBD2,TGTGCCAGCAGGAAGGCTAGCGGGAGTTGGGATGAGCAGTTCTTC,CASRKASGSWDEQFF
few,TRBJ2-3,TRBV14,-,TGTGCCAGCAGCCGCTCAGCGCGCGATACGCAGTATTTT,CASSRSARDTQYF
-,TRBJ2-7,TRBV5-4,TRBD1,TGTGCCAGCAGCCGAACCGGGACAGGGGGCTACGAGCAGTACTTC,CASSRTGTGGYEQYF
-,TRBJ2-3,TRBV4-2,-,TGTGCCAGCAGCCAAGTTGGTCTAGCGAACACAGATACGCAGTATTTT,CASSQVGLANTDTQYF
few,TRBJ1-4,TRBV5-1,TRBD1,TGCGCCAGCAGCCCGGGACAGGGGGCAGAAAAACTGTTTTTT,CASSPGQGAEKLFF
few,TRBJ1-4,TRBV30,-,TGTGCCTGGAGTGAGGAGGGTGAAAAACTGTTTTTT,CAWSEEGEKLFF
-,TRBJ2-5,TRBV5-1,TRBD1,TGCGCCAGCAGCCCGGGACAGGGCCCCCAAGAGACCCAGTACTTC,CASSPGQGPQETQYF
few,TRBJ2-1,TRBV15,-,TGTGCCACCAGCGCCGGGAGAGGGGCTTACAATGAGCAGTTCTTC,CATSAGRGAYNEQFF
few,TRBJ2-1,TRBV7-2,TRBD2,TGTGCCAGCAGCCAGACTAGCTCGGCCTACAATGAGCAGTTCTTC,CASSQTSSAYNEQFF
-,TRBJ2-1,TRBV2,TRBD1,TGTGCCTCGCGGGACAGGGTTATCGATGAGCAGTTCTTC,CASRDRVIDEQFF
-,TRBJ2-5,TRBV27,-,TGTGCCAATACCCTTGGACAGGCCGGAGGGCACACTCAAGAGACCCAGTACTTC,CANTLGQAGGHTQETQYF
-,TRBJ1-1,TRBV4-2,TRBD1,TGTGCCAGCAGCTGGGGACAGCTGAACACTGAAGCTTTCTTT,CASSWGQLNTEAFF
few,TRBJ2-5,TRBV5-1,TRBD2,TGCGCCAGCAGCAGACTAGCGGGGGCTGGAGAGACCCAGTACTTC,CASSRLAGAGETQYF
few,TRBJ1-5,TRBV7-8,TRBD1,TGTGCCAGCAGCTTAATGGCACAGGGGCTAAATCAGCCCCAGCATTTT,CASSLMAQGLNQPQHF
-,TRBJ2-5,TRBV5-1,TRBD2,TGCGCCAGCAGCTTGGGGACTAGCGGGGGAGAGACCCAGTACTTC,CASSLGTSGGETQYF
few,TRBJ2-2,TRBV9,-,TGTGCCAGCAGCGTAGGGGGCACCCGGAACACCGGGGAGCTGTTTTTT,CASSVGGTRNTGELFF
-,TRBJ2-1,TRBV30,TRBD2,TGTGCCTGGAGTCGCGGGGGACCTTCTGGTGAGCAGTTCTTC,CAWSRGGPSGEQFF
-,TRBJ2-1,TRBV30,TRBD2,TGTGCCTGGGGGACTAGCGGGGGGGTTTACAATGAGCAGTTCTTC,CAWGTSGGVYNEQFF
few,TRBJ2-3,TRBV6-5,-,TGTGCCAGCAGTTTAGCGCTCACAGATACGCAGTATTTT,CASSLALTDTQYF
-,TRBJ2-6,TRBV28,-,TGTGCCAGCAGTCCTGCGGGCCGAGCGGGGGCCAACGTCCTGACTTTC,CASSPAGRAGANVLTF
-,TRBJ2-5,TRBV7-9,-,TGTGCCAGCTCAACGGAAAGGGGCGAAGAGACCCAGTACTTC,CASSTERGEETQYF
many,TRBJ2-2,TRBV2,-,TGTGCCAGCAGCCGGGACTCCCCGAACACCGGGGAGCTGTTTTTT,CASSRDSPNTGELFF
-,TRBJ2-5,TRBV5-1,TRBD2,TGCGCCAGCAGCTTGCAGGCGGGAGGGCTAGGTGGCGGCCAGTACTTC,CASSLQAGGLGGGQYF
-,TRBJ1-1,TRBV30,-,TGTGCCTGGAGTACGGGTTCATGGACTGAAGCTTTCTTT,CAWSTGSWTEAFF
-,TRBJ1-1,TRBV10-3,-,TGTGCCATCAGTGAACAGGGTCGGACTGAAGCTTTCTTT,CAISEQGRTEAFF
many,TRBJ2-1,TRBV29-1,-,TGCAGCGTTGTTCGTAGTAGTAATGAGCAGTTCTTC,CSVVRSSNEQFF
-,TRBJ2-5,TRBV5-1,TRBD2,TGCGCCAGCAGCTTAGGGACTAGCGGGGAAGAGACCCAGTACTTC,CASSLGTSGEETQYF
-,TRBJ2-5,TRBV29-1,-,TGCAGCGTTGAAACCCCGGGAGAGACCCAGTACTTC,CSVETPGETQYF
-,TRBJ2-3,TRBV6-6,-,TGTGCCAGCAGGAGCACTGGCAGGGGTGGGGATACGCAGTATTTT,CASRSTGRGGDTQYF
many,TRBJ1-2,TRBV2,-,TGTGCCAGCAGTGTAGACTCGAACTATGGCTACACCTTC,CASSVDSNYGYTF
few,TRBJ2-5,TRBV14,TRBD2,TGTGCCAGCAGACCACTAGCGGGGAACGGGCAAGAGACCCAGTACTTC,CASRPLAGNGQETQYF
-,TRBJ1-6,TRBV6-5,-,TGTGCCAGCAGCCTCCAGGGGCTTAATTCACCCCTCCACTTT,CASSLQGLNSPLHF
few,TRBJ2-3,TRBV10-3,TRBD1,TGTGCCATCAGTGATCGACAGGGCAACTTCCCAGATACGCAGTATTTT,CAISDRQGNFPDTQYF
few,TRBJ2-5,TRBV7-2,TRBD1,TGTGCCAGCAGCTCGACAGGGCCTGGGGAGACCCAGTACTTC,CASSSTGPGETQYF
few,TRBJ2-1,TRBV7-2,-,TGTGCCAGCAGTCGCGGATTCGTCTCCTACAATGAGCAGTTCTTC,CASSRGFVSYNEQFF
many,TRBJ1-2,TRBV29-1,-,TGCAGCGTTGGTCGGAGCTATACCCCTTATGGCTACACCTTC,CSVGRSYTPYGYTF
few,TRBJ1-1,TRBV11-3,-,TGTGCCAGCAGCTTGTCGGGGGAGGGTCGGACTGAAGCTTTCTTT,CASSLSGEGRTEAFF
few,TRBJ2-1,TRBV5-4,TRBD2,TGTGCCAGCAGCTCCCCGACTAGCGGGAGGGCCTACAATGAGCAGTTCTTC,CASSSPTSGRAYNEQFF
few,TRBJ2-7,TRBV6-1,TRBD1,TGTGCCAGCAGTGTCCGGGACAGGACCTACGAGCAGTACTTC,CASSVRDRTYEQYF
few,TRBJ1-1,TRBV5-8,TRBD1,TGTGCCGAGACAGGGATGAACACTGAAGCTTTCTTT,CAETGMNTEAFF
few,TRBJ2-3,TRBV30,TRBD1,TGTGCCTGGAGCTCGGGACAGTCCACAGATACGCAGTATTTT,CAWSSGQSTDTQYF